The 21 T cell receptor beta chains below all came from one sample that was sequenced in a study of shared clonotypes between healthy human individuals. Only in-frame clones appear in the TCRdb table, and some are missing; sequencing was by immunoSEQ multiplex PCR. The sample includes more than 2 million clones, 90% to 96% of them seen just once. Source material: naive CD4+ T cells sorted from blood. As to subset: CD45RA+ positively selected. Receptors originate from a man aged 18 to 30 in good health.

The CDR3 sequence: CAWSVRSGETEAFF. CDR3 coding DNA: TGTGCCTGGAGTGTACGATCTGGGGAGACTGAAGCTTTCTTT. V and J are TRBV30 and TRBJ1-1; D is unresolved. In germline, CDR1 is GTSNPN, CDR2 SVGIG (reference sequence). The V and J ends lost 0 bases and 5 bases respectively, with 13 bases between them. This CDR3 is 14 amino acids long.

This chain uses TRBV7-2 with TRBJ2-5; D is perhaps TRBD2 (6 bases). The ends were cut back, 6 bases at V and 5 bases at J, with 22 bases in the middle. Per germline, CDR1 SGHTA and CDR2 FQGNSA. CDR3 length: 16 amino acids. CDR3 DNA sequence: TGTGCCAGCAGTTACGCAGTTGGAGGGTCGGTGGAGACCCAGTACTTC. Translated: CASSYAVGGSVETQYF. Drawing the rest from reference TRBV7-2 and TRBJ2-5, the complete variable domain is GAGVSQSPSNKVTEKGKDVELRCDPISGHTALYWYRQSLGQGLEFLIYFQGNSAPDKSGLPSDRFSAERTGGSVSTLTIQRTQQEDSAVYLCASSYAVGGSVETQYFGPGTRLLVL.

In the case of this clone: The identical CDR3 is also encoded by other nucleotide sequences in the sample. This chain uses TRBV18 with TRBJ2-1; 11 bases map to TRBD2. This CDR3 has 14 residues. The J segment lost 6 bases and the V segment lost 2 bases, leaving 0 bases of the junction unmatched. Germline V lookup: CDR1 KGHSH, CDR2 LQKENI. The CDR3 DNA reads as TGTGCCAGCTCACCAGGGACTAGCGGCAATGAGCAGTTCTTC. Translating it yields CASSPGTSGNEQFF.

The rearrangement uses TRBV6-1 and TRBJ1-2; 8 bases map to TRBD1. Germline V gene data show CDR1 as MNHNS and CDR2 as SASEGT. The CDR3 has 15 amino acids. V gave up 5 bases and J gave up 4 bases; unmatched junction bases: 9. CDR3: CASSFLDRDGYGYTF. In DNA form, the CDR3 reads TGTGCCAGCAGTTTCCTGGACAGGGACGGCTATGGCTACACCTTC.

Here the CDR3 reads CASSQQRERPYEQYF. CDR3 coding DNA: TGCGCCAGCAGCCAACAGCGGGAGAGGCCCTACGAGCAGTACTTC. This chain connects TRBV4-1 to TRBJ2-7; 8 bases line up with TRBD2. The CDR3 length is 15 residues. Losses at the gene ends were 2 bases for V and 2 bases for J; bases not matched to a gene: 5. Germline V gives CDR1 MGHRA, CDR2 YSYEKL.

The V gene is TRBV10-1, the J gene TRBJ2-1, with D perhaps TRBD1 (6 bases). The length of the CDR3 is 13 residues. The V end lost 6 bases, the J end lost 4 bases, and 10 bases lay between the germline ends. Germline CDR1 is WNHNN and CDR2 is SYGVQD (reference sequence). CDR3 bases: TGCGCCAGCAGCCGGGACAAGTACAATGAGCAGTTCTTC. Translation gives CASSRDKYNEQFF.

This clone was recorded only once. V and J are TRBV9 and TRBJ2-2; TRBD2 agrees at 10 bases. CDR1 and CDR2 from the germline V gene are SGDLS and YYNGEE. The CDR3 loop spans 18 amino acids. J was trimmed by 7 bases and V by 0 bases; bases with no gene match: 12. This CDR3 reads CASSVGGLARVTGGELFF. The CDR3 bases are TGTGCCAGCAGCGTAGGGGGACTAGCGCGAGTTACGGGCGGGGAGCTGTTTTTT.

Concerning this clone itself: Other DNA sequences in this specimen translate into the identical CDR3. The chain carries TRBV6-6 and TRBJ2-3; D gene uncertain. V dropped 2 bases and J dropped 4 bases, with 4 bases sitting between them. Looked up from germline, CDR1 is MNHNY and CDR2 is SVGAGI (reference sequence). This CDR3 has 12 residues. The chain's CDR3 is CASSYLSDTQYF. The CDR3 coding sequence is TGTGCCAGCAGTTACCTTTCAGATACGCAGTATTTT.

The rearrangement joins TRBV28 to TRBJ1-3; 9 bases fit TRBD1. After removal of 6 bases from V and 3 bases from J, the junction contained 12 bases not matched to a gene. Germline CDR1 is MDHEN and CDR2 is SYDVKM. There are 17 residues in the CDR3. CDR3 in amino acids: CASRFSPGQGLGNTIYF. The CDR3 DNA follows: TGTGCCAGCAGATTTAGTCCGGGACAGGGACTTGGAAACACCATATATTTT.

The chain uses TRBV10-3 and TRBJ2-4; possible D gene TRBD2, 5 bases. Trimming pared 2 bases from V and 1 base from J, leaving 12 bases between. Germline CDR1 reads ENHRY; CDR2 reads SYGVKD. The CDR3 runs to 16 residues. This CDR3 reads CAISELGSEAKNIQYF. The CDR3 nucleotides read TGTGCCATCAGTGAGCTAGGGAGCGAGGCCAAAAACATTCAGTACTTC.

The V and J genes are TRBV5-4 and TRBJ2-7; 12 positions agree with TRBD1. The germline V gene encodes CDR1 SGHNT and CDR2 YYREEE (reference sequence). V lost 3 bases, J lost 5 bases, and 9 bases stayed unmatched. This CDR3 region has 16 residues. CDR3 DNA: TGTGCCAGCAGCTCCCCCGGGGGACAGGGGGCTCACGAGCAGTACTTC. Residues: CASSSPGGQGAHEQYF.

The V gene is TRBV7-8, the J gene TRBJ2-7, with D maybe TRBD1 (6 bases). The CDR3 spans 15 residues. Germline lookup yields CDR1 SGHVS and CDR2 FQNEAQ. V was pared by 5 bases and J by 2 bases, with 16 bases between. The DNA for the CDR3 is TGTGCCAGCAGCCATACCCGGGACACGACCTACGAGCAGTACTTC. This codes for CASSHTRDTTYEQYF. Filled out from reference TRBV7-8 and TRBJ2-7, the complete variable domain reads GAGVSQSPRYKVAKRGQDVALRCDPISGHVSLFWYQQALGQGPEFLTYFQNEAQLDKSGLPSDRFFAERPEGSVSTLKIQRTQQEDSAVYLCASSHTRDTTYEQYFGPGTRLTVT.

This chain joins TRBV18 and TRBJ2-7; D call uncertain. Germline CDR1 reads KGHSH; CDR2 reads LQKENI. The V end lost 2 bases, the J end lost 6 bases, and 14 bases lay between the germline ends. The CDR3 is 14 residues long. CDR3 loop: CASSPTYILGEQYF. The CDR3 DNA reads TGTGCCAGCTCACCAACTTACATCTTGGGCGAGCAGTACTTC.

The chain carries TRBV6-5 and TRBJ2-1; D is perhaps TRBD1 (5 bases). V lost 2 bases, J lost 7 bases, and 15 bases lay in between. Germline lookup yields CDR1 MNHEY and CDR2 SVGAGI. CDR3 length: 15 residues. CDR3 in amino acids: CASSYHYDSANEQFF. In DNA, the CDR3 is TGTGCCAGCAGTTACCACTACGACAGTGCAAATGAGCAGTTCTTC.

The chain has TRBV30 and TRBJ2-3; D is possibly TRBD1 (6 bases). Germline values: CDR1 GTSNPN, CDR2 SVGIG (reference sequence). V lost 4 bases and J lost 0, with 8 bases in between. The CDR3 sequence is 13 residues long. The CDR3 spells CAWNRASTDTQYF. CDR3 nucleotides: TGTGCCTGGAACAGGGCTAGCACAGATACGCAGTATTTT.

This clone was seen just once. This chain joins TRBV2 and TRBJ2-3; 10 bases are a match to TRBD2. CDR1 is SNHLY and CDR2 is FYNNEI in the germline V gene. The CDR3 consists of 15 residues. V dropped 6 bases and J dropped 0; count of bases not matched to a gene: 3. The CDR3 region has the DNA TGTGCCAGCAGAGGACTAGCGGCAAGCACAGATACGCAGTATTTT. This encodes CASRGLAASTDTQYF.

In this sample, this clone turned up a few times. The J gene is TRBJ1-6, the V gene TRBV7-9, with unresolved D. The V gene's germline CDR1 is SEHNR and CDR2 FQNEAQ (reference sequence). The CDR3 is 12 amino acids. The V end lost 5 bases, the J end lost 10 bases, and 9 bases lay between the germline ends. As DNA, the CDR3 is TGTGCCAGCAGCGTCCGGGAATCACCCCTCCACTTT. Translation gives CASSVRESPLHF.

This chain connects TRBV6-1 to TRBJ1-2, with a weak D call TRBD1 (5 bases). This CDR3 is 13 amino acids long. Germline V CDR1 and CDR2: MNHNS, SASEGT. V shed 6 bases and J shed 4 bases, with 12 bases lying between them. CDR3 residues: CASRPGLIYGYTF. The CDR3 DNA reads TGTGCCAGCAGGCCGGGACTGATCTATGGCTACACCTTC.

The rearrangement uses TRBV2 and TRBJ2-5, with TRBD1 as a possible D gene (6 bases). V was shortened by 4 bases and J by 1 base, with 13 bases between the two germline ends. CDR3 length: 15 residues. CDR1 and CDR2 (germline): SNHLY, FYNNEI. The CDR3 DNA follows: TGTGCCAGCAGTGGGGGGCAGGGCCCCCAAGAGACCCAGTACTTC. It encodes CASSGGQGPQETQYF.

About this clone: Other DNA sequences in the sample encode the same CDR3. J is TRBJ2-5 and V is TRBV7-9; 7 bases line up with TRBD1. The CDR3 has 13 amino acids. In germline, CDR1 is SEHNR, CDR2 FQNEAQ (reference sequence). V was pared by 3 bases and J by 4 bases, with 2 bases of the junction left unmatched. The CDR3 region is CASSLAGGETQYF. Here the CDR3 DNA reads TGTGCCAGCAGCTTGGCAGGGGGAGAGACCCAGTACTTC.

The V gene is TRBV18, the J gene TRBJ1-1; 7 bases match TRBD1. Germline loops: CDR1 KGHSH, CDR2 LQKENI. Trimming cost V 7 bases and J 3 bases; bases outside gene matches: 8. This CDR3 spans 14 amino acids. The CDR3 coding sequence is TGTGCCAGCTACTCCAGGGGGTCCGACACTGAAGCTTTCTTT. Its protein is CASYSRGSDTEAFF.